This is a list of T cell receptor beta chains from one sample in a study of cytomegalovirus exposure and HLA in healthy donors. Profiled with immunoSEQ multiplex PCR; TCRdb holds only in-frame clones, not every one. The sample has 150,000 or so clones, about 72% seen once; the top ten hold roughly 2.5%. The specimen sequenced was PBMCs. The receptors were sampled from a human donor in good health. The CDR3 runs from the conserved cysteine through the conserved F or W.

v_call: TRBV29-1; j_call: TRBJ2-1; cdr3_aa: CSVATTQGNNEQFF
v_call: TRBV2; j_call: TRBJ1-5; cdr3_aa: CASSDQGAPQPQHF
v_call: TRBV19; j_call: TRBJ2-1; cdr3_aa: CASSMTGEGRNEQFF
v_call: TRBV5-5; j_call: TRBJ1-1; cdr3_aa: CASRDWSLGNTEAFF
v_call: TRBV5-1; j_call: TRBJ1-4; cdr3_aa: CASSSTGLATNEKLFF
v_call: TRBV5-6; j_call: TRBJ2-1; cdr3_aa: CASSPFPGTGYNEQFF
v_call: TRBV7-2; j_call: TRBJ2-3; cdr3_aa: CASIPASGSTDTQYF
v_call: TRBV7-2; j_call: TRBJ2-7; cdr3_aa: CASSLAAGGSYEQYF
v_call: TRBV11-2; j_call: TRBJ2-2; cdr3_aa: CASSLGTGALGELFF
v_call: TRBV27; j_call: TRBJ2-7; cdr3_aa: CASRAGTGAYEQYF
v_call: TRBV19; j_call: TRBJ2-1; cdr3_aa: CASSAPLAGDKNEQFF
v_call: TRBV4-2; j_call: TRBJ2-3; cdr3_aa: CASSQDRVGTSTDTQYF
v_call: TRBV19; j_call: TRBJ1-4; cdr3_aa: CASSPGQGSEKLFF
v_call: TRBV7-8; j_call: TRBJ1-1; cdr3_aa: CASSRTGTGRTEAFF
v_call: TRBV27; j_call: TRBJ1-1; cdr3_aa: CASSLSSTMNTEAFF
v_call: TRBV6-6; j_call: TRBJ2-5; cdr3_aa: CASNTKTDLMAQYF
v_call: TRBV7-9; j_call: TRBJ1-2; cdr3_aa: CASRAGKGADYGYTF
v_call: TRBV4-1; j_call: TRBJ1-1; cdr3_aa: CASSQDGGNTEAFF
v_call: TRBV21-1; j_call: TRBJ1-2; cdr3_aa: CATQGSGALADYGYTF
v_call: TRBV7-3; j_call: TRBJ2-1; cdr3_aa: CASSLRGEPYNEQFF
v_call: TRBV5-1; j_call: TRBJ2-2; cdr3_aa: CASAGDTWVPRGRTGELFF
v_call: TRBV5-4; j_call: TRBJ2-5; cdr3_aa: CASRRDQGETQYF
v_call: TRBV6-5; j_call: TRBJ2-7; cdr3_aa: CASSPGLADYEQYF
v_call: TRBV5-8; j_call: TRBJ2-3; cdr3_aa: CASSLGLAADTQYF
v_call: TRBV5-1; j_call: TRBJ2-2; cdr3_aa: CASSLALAGVAAGELFF
v_call: TRBV5-6; j_call: TRBJ1-1; cdr3_aa: CASSLTGAEDTEAFF
v_call: TRBV18; j_call: TRBJ2-1; cdr3_aa: CASSDTSSYNEQFF
v_call: TRBV15; j_call: TRBJ2-7; cdr3_aa: CATSRDRTYEQYF
v_call: TRBV2; j_call: TRBJ1-1; cdr3_aa: CASQGQMNTEAFF
v_call: TRBV7-9; j_call: TRBJ2-5; cdr3_aa: CSSSLEGETQYF
v_call: TRBV5-5; j_call: TRBJ2-5; cdr3_aa: CASSYSGLAGAPYQETQYF
v_call: TRBV6-5; j_call: TRBJ1-2; cdr3_aa: CASSLDRAYGYTF
v_call: TRBV30; j_call: TRBJ1-6; cdr3_aa: CAWSLTVKNNSPLHF
v_call: TRBV30; j_call: TRBJ1-1; cdr3_aa: CAGDRQNTEAFF
v_call: TRBV19; j_call: TRBJ2-7; cdr3_aa: CASSISGSNTYEQYF
v_call: TRBV6-1; j_call: TRBJ1-4; cdr3_aa: CASSEGGQVEKLFF
v_call: TRBV2; j_call: TRBJ1-6; cdr3_aa: CASGGQGLGPLHF
v_call: TRBV18; j_call: TRBJ2-3; cdr3_aa: CASSPPATATDTQYF
v_call: TRBV7-2; j_call: TRBJ1-1; cdr3_aa: CASSLQGANTEAFF
v_call: TRBV2; j_call: TRBJ2-5; cdr3_aa: CASSPLGGRETQYF
v_call: TRBV18; j_call: TRBJ1-2; cdr3_aa: CASSPVGQGDGYTF
v_call: TRBV6-6; j_call: TRBJ1-1; cdr3_aa: CASSQGDVAFF
v_call: TRBV15; j_call: TRBJ2-2; cdr3_aa: CATSRNRVGNTGELFF
v_call: TRBV10-2; j_call: TRBJ1-3; cdr3_aa: CASSESRGSFSGNTIYF
v_call: TRBV18; j_call: TRBJ1-1; cdr3_aa: CASSPGRTNTEAFF
v_call: TRBV18; j_call: TRBJ1-2; cdr3_aa: CASSPMGGRVGYTF
v_call: TRBV25-1; j_call: TRBJ2-7; cdr3_aa: CASSESPVLSSYEQYF
v_call: TRBV5-1; j_call: TRBJ2-7; cdr3_aa: CASSFTGQGPYEQYF
v_call: TRBV5-4; j_call: TRBJ2-1; cdr3_aa: CASSLSDRDPYNEQFF
v_call: TRBV11-2; j_call: TRBJ2-7; cdr3_aa: CASSLPSLLYEQYF
v_call: TRBV19; j_call: TRBJ1-5; cdr3_aa: CASSIGGYGQPQHF
v_call: TRBV9; j_call: TRBJ2-2; cdr3_aa: CASSVGTSGNTGELFF
v_call: TRBV27; j_call: TRBJ1-1; cdr3_aa: CASSLSAGMGGTEAFF